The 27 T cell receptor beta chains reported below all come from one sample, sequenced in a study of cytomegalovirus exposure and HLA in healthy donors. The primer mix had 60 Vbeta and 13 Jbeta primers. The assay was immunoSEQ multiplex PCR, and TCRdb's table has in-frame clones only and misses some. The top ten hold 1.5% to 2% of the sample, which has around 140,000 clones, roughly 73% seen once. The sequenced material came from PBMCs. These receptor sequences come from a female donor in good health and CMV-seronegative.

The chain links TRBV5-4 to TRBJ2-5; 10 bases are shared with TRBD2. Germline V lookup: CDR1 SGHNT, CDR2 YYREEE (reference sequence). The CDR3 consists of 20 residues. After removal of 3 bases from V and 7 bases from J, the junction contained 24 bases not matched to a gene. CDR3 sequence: CASSSLSSVAGGTRGVTQYF. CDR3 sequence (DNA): TGTGCCAGCAGCTCCCTATCTTCAGTAGCGGGGGGAACCCGGGGGGTGACCCAGTACTTC.

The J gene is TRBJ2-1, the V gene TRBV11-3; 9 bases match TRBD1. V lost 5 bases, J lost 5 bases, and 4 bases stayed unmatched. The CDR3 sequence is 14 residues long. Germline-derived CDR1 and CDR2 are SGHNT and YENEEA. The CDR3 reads CASSTGGDNNEQFF. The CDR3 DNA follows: TGTGCCAGCAGCACAGGGGGCGACAACAATGAGCAGTTCTTC.

The CDR3 loop is CASRATGHLNTGELFF. CDR3 nucleotide sequence: TGTGCCAGCAGAGCAACCGGACACTTGAACACCGGGGAGCTGTTTTTT. The V call is TRBV9, the J call TRBJ2-2; tentative D call: TRBD1 (5 bases). CDR1 is SGDLS and CDR2 is YYNGEE in the germline V gene. There are 16 residues in the CDR3. The germline V and J ends were trimmed by 5 bases and 1 base, with 15 bases remaining between them.

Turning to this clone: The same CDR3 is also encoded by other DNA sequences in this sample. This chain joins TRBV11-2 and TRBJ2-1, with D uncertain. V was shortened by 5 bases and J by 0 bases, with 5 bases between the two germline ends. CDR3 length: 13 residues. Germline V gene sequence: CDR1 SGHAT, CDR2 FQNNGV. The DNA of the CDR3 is TGTGCCAGCAGCCCAGGCTCCTACAATGAGCAGTTCTTC. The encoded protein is CASSPGSYNEQFF.

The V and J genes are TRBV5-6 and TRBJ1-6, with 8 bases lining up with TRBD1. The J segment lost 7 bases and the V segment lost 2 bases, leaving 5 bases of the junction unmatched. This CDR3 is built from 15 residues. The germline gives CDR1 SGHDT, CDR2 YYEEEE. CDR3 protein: CASSFVDRGNSPLHF. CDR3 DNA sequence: TGTGCCAGCAGCTTCGTCGACAGGGGAAATTCACCCCTCCACTTT. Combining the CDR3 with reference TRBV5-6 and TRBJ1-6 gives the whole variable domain DAGVTQSPTHLIKTRGQQVTLRCSPKSGHDTVSWYQQALGQGPQFIFQYYEEEERQRGNFPDRFSGHQFPNYSSELNVNALLLGDSALYLCASSFVDRGNSPLHFGNGTRLTVT.

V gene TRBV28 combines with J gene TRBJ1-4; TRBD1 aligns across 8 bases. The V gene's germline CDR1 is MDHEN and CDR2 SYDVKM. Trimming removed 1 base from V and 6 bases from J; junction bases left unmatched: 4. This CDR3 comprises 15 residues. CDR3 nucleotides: TGTGCCAGCAGTTTATCGCAGGGGGCCTATGAAAAACTGTTTTTT. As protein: CASSLSQGAYEKLFF.

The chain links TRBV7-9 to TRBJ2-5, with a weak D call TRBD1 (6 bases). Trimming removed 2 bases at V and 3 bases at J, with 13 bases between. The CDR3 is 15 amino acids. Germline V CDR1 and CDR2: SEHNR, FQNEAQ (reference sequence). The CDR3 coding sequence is TGTGCCAGCAGCTTACTACAGGGCCAGGAAGAGACCCAGTACTTC. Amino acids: CASSLLQGQEETQYF.

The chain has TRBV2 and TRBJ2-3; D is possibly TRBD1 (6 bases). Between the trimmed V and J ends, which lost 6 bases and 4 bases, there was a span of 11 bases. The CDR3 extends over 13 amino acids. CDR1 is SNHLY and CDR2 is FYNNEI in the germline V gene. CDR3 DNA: TGTGCCAGCAGGTCGACAGGTGCAGATACGCAGTATTTT. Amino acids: CASRSTGADTQYF. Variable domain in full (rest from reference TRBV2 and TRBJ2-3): EPEVTQTPSHQVTQMGQEVILRCVPISNHLYFYWYRQILGQKVEFLVSFYNNEISEKSEIFDDQFSVERPDGSNFTLKIRSTKLEDSAMYFCASRSTGADTQYFGPGTRLTVL.

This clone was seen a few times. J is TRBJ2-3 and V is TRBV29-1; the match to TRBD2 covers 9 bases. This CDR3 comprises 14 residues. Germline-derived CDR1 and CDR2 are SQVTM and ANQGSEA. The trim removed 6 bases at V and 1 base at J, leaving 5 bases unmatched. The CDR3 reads CSVGAGGGTDTQYF. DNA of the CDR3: TGCAGCGTGGGGGCGGGGGGGGGCACAGATACGCAGTATTTT.

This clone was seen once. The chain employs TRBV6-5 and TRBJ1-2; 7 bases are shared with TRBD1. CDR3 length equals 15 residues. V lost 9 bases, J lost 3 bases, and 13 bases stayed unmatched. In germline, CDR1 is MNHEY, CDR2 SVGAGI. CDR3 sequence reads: CASRVLGQSYYGYTF. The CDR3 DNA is TGTGCCAGTAGGGTTTTGGGACAGTCATACTATGGCTACACCTTC.

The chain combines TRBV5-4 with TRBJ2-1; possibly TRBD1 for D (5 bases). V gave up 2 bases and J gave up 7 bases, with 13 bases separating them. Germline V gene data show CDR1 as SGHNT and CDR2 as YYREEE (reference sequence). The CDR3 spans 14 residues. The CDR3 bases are TGTGCCAGCAGCTTAGAGGCAGGGTCGAATGAGCAGTTCTTC. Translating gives CASSLEAGSNEQFF.

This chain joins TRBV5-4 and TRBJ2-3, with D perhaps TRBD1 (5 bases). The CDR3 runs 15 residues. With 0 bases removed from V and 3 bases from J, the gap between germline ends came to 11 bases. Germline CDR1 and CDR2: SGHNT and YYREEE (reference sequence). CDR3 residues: CASSLVRRGTDTQYF. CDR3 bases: TGTGCCAGCAGCTTGGTTCGAAGGGGAACAGATACGCAGTATTTT.

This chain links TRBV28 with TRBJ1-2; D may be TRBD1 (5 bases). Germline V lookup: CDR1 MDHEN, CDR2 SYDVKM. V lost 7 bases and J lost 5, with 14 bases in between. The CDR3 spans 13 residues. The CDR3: CASTPAGGYGYTF. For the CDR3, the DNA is TGTGCCAGCACCCCAGCTGGGGGGTATGGCTACACCTTC.

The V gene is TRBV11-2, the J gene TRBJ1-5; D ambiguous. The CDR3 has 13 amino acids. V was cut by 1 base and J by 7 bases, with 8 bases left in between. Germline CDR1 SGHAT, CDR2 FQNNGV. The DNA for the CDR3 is TGTGCCAGCAGCTTAGGGGAGCGCCAGCCCCAGCATTTT. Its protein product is CASSLGERQPQHF. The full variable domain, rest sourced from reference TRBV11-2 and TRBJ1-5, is EAGVAQSPRYKIIEKRQSVAFWCNPISGHATLYWYQQILGQGPKLLIQFQNNGVVDDSQLPKDRFSAERLKGVDSTLKIQPAKLEDSAVYLCASSLGERQPQHFGDGTRLSIL.

The CDR3 region is CASSKGGPWCTGELFF. CDR3 bases: TGTGCCAGCAGCAAAGGAGGCCCGTGGTGCACCGGGGAGCTGTTTTTT. The chain uses TRBV21-1 and TRBJ2-2; the table's D gene call, TRBD2, was not cross checked with the DNA. TRBV21-1 is an annotated pseudogene. CDR3 size: 16 residues.

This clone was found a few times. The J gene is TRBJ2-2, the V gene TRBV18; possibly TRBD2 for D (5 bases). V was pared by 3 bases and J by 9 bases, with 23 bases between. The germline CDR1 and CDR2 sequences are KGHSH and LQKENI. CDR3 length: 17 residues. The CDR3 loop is CASSPDLSWTGAWELFF. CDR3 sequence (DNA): TGTGCCAGCTCACCTGATCTTTCCTGGACTGGTGCTTGGGAGCTGTTTTTT.

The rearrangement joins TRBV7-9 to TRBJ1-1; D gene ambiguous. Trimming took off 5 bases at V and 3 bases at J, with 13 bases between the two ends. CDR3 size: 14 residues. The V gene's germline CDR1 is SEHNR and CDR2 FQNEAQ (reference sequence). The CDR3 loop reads CASSVGRDHTEAFF. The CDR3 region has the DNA TGTGCCAGCAGCGTCGGACGGGATCACACTGAAGCTTTCTTT. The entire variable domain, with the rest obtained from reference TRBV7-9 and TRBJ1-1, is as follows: DTGVSQNPRHKITKRGQNVTFRCDPISEHNRLYWYRQTLGQGPEFLTYFQNEAQLEKSRLLSDRFSAERPKGSFSTLEIQRTEQGDSAMYLCASSVGRDHTEAFFGQGTRLTVV.

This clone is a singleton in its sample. The CDR3 here is CATGQNYEQYF. DNA of the CDR3: TGCGCCACGGGACAGAACTACGAGCAGTACTTC. The chain employs TRBV10-2 and TRBJ2-7, with TRBD1 identical over 7 bases. V lost 10 bases, J lost 3 bases, and 3 bases stayed unmatched. The CDR3 contains 11 residues. Germline V lookup: CDR1 WSHSY, CDR2 SAAADI.

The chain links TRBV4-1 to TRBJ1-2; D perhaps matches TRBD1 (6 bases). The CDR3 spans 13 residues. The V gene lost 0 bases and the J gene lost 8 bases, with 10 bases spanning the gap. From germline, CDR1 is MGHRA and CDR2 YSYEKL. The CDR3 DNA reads TGCGCCAGCAGCCAAGAGGGGGCGCGAGGCTACACCTTC. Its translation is CASSQEGARGYTF.

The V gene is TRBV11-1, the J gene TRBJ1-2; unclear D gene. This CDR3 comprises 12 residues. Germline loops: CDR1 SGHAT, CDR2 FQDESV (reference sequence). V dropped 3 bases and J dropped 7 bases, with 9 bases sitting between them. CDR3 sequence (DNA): TGTGCCAGCAGCTTCCGGGGAACTGGCTACACCTTC. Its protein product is CASSFRGTGYTF.

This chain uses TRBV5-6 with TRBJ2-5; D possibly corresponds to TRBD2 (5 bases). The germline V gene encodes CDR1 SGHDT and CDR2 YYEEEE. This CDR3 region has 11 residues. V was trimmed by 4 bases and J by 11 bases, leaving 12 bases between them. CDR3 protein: CASSGLTGQYF. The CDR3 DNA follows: TGTGCCAGCAGCGGATTGACGGGGCAGTACTTC.

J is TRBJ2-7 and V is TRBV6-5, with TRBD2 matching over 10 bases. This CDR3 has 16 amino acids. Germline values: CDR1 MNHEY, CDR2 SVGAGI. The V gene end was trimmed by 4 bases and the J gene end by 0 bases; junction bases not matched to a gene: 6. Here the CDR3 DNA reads TGTGCCAGCAGTTTTGATCGGACTAGCGGCTCCTACGAGCAGTACTTC. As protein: CASSFDRTSGSYEQYF.

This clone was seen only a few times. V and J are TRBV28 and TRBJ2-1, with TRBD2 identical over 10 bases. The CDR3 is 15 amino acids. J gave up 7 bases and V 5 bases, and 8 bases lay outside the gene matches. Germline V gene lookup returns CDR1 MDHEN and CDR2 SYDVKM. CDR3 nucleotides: TGTGCCAGCAGTGCCGCTAGCGGGAGTGTAAATGAGCAGTTCTTC. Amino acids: CASSAASGSVNEQFF.

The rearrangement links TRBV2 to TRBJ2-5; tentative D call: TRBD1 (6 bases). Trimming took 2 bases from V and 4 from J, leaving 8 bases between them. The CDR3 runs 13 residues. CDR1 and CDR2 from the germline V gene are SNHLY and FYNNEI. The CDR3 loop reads CASSEQGTETQYF. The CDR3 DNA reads TGTGCCAGCAGTGAACAGGGGACAGAGACCCAGTACTTC. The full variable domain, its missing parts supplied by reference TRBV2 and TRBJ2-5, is EPEVTQTPSHQVTQMGQEVILRCVPISNHLYFYWYRQILGQKVEFLVSFYNNEISEKSEIFDDQFSVERPDGSNFTLKIRSTKLEDSAMYFCASSEQGTETQYFGPGTRLLVL.

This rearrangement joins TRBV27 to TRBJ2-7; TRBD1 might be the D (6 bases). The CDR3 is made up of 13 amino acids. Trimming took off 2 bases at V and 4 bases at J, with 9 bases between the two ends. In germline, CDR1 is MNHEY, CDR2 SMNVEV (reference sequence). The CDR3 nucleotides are TGTGCCAGCAGTTTAGACAGGAGGTACGAGCAGTACTTC. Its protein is CASSLDRRYEQYF.

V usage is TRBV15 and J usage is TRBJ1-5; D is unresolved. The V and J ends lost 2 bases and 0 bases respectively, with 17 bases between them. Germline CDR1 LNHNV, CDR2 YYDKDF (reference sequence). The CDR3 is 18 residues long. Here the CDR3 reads CATSRPEHLTFSNQPQHF. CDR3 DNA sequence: TGTGCCACCAGCAGACCGGAGCACCTCACCTTTAGCAATCAGCCCCAGCATTTT. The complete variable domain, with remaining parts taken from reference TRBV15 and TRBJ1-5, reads DAMVIQNPRYQVTQFGKPVTLSCSQTLNHNVMYWYQQKSSQAPKLLFHYYDKDFNNEADTPDNFQSRRPNTSFCFLDIRSPGLGDTAMYLCATSRPEHLTFSNQPQHFGDGTRLSIL.

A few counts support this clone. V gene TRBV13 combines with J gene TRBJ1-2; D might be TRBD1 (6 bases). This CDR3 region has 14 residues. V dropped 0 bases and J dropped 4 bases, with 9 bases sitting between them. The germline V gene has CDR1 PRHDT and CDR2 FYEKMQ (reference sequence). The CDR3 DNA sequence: TGTGCCAGCAGCTTAGGTCCAGGGGCCTATGGCTACACCTTC. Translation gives CASSLGPGAYGYTF.